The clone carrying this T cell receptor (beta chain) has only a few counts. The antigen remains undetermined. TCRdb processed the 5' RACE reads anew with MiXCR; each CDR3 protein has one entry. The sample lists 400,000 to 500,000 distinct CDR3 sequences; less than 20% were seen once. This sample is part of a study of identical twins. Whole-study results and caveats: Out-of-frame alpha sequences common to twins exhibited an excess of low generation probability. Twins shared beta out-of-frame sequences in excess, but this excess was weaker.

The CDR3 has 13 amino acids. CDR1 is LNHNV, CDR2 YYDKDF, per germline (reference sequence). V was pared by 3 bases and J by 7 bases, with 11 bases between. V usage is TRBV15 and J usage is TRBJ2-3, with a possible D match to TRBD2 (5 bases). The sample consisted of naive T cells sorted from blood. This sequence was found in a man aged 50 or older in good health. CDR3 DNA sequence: TGTGCCACCAGCAGGGAGGCAGTATATACGCAGTATTTT. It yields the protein CATSREAVYTQYF.